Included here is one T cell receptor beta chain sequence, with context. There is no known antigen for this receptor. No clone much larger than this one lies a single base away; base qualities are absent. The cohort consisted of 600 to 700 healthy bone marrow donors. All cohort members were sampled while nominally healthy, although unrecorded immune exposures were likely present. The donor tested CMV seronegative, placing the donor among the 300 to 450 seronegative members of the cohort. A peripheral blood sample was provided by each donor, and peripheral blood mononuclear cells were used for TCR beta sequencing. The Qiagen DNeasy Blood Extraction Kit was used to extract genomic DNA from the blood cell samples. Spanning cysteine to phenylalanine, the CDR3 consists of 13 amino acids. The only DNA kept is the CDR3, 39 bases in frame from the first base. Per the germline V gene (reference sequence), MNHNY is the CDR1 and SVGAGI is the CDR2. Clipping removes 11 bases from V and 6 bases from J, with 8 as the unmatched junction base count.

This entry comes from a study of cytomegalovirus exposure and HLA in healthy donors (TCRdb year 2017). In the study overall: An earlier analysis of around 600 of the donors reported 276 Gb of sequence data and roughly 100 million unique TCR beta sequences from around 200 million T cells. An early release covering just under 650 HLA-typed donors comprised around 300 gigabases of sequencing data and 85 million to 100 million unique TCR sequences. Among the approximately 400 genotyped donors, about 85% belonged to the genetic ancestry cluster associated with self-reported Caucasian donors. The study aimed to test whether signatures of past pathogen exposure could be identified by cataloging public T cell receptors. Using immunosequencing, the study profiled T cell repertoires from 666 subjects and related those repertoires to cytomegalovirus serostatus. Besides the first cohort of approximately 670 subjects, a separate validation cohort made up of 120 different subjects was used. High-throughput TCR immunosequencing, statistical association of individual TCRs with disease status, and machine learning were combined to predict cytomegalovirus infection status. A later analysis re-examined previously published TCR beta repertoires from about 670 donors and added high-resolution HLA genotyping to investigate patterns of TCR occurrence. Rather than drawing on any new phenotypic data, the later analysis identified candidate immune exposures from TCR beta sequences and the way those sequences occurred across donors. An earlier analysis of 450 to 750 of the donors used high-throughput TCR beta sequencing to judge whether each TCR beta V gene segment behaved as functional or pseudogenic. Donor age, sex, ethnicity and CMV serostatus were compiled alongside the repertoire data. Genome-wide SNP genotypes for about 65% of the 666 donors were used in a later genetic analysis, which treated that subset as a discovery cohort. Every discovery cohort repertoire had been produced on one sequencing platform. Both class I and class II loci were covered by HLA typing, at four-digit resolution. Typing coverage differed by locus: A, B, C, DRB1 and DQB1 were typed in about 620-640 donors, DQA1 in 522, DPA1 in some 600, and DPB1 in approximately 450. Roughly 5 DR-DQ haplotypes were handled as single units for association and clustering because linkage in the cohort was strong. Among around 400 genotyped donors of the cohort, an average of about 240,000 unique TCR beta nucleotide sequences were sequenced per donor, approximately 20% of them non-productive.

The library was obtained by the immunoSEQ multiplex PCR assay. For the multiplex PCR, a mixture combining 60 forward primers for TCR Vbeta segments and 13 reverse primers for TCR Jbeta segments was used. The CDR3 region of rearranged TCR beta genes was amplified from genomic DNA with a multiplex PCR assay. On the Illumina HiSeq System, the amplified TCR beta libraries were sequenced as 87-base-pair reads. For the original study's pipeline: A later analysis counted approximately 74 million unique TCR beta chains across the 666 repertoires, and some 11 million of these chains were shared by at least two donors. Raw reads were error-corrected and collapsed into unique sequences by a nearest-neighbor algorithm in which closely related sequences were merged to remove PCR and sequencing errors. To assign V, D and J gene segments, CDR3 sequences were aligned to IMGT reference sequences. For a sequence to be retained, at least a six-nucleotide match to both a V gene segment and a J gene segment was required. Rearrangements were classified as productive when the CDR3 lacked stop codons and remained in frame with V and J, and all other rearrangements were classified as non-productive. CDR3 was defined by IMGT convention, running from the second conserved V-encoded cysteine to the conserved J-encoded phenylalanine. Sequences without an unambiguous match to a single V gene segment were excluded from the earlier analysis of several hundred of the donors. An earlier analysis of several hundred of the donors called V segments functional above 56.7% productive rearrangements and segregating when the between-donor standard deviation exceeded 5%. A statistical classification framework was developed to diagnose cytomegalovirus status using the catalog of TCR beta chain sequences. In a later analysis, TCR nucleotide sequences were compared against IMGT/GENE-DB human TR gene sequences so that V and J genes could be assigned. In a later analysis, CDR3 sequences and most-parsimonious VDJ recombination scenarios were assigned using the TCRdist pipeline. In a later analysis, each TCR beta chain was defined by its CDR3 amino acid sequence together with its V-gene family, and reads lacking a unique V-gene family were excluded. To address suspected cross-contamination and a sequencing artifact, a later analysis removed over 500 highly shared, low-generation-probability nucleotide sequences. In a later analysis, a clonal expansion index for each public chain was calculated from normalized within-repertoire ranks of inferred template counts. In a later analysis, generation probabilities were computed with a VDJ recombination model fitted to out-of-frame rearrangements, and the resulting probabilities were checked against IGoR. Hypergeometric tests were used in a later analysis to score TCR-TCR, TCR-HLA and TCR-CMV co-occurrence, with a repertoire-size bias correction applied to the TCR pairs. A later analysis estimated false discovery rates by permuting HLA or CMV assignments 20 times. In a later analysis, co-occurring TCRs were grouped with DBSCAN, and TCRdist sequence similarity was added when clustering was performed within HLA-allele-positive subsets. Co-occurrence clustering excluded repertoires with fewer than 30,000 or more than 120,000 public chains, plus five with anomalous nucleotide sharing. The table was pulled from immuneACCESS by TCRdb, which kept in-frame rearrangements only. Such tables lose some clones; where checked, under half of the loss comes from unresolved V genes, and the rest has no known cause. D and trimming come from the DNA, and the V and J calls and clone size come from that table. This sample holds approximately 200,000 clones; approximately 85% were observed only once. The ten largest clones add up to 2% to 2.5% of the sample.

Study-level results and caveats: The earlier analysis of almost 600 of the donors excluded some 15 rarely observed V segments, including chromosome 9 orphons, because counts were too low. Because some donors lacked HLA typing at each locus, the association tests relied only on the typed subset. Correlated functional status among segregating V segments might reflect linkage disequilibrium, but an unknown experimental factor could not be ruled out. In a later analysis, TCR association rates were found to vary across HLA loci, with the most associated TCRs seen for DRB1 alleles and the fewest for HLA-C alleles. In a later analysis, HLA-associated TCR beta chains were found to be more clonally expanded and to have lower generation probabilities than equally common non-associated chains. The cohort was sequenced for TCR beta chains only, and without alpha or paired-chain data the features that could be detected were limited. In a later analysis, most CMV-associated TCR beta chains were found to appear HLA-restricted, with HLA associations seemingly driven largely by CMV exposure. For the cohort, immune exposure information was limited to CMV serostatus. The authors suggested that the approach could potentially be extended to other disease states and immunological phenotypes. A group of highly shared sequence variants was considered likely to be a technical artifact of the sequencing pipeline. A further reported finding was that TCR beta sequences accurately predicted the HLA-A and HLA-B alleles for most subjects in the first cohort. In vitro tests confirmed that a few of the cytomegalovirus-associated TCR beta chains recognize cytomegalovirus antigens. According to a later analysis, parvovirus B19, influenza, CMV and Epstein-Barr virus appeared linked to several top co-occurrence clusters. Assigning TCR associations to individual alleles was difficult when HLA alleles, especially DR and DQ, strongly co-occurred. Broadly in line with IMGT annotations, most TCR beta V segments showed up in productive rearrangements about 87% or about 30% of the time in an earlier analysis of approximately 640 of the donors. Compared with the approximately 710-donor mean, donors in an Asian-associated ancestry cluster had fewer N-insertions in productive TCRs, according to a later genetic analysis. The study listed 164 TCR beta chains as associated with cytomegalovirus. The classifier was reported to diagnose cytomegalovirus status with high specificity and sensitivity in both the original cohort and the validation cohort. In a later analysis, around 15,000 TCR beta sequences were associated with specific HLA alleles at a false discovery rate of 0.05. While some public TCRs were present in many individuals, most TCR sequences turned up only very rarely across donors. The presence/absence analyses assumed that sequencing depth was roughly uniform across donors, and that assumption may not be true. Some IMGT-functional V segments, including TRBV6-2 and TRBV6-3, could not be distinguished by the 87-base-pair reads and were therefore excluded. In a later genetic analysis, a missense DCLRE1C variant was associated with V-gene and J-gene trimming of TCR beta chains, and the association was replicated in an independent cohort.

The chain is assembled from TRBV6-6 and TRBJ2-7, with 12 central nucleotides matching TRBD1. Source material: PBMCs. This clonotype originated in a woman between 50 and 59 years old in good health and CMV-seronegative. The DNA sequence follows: TGTGCCGCCTCCGGGACAGGGGGCGCCGAGCAGTACTTC. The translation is CAASGTGGAEQYF.